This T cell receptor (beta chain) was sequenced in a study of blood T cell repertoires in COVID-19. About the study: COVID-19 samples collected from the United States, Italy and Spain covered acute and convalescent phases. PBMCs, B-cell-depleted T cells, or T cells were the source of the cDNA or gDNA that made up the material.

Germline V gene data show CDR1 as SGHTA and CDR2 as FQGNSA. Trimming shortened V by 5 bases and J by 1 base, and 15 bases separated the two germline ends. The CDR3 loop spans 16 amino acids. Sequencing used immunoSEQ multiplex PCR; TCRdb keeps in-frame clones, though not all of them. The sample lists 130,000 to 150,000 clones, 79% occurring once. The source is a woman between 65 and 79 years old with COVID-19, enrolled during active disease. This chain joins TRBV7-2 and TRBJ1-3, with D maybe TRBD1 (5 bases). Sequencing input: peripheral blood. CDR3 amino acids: CASSPRGQGSGNTIYF. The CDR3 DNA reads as TGTGCCAGCAGCCCTCGCGGCCAGGGTTCTGGAAACACCATATATTTT.